Sequencing of this T cell receptor (beta chain) was carried out in a study of read filtering for tumor transcriptome and immune sequencing. Study in general: Patients were 17 male and about 15 female, mean age 65.9 years, range 47 to 80. By R-ISS, stages I, II and III held approximately 8, 16 and 7 patients.

Study findings and constraints: About 81.9% of IR-seq clonotypes had one read, totaling around 3.5% of reads; RNA-seq: around 77% and 45%. Dropping single-read clonotypes raised IR-seq and RNA-seq shared-clonotype correlation.

This clonotype was recorded at least ten times. Its antigen remains unknown. Molecular barcoded adaptors covering alpha/delta and beta/gamma chains were used on 400 ng RNA. TCRdb itself ran the reads through MiXCR, one entry per CDR3 protein. The table lists 35,000 to 40,000 distinct CDR3 sequences, 14% of them singletons. The V gene lost 3 bases and the J gene lost 6 bases, with 7 bases spanning the gap. Germline V gene lookup returns CDR1 SGHDT and CDR2 YYEEEE. The CDR3 covers 11 residues. The TCR originated in a donor aged 40 or older with multiple myeloma. The V gene is TRBV5-6, the J gene TRBJ2-7; D is ambiguous. The sequenced sample was a population of CD138-negative cells sorted from bone marrow. The CDR3 bases are TGTGCCAGCAGCTCGGGCAGCGAGCAGTACTTC. This translates into CASSSGSEQYF.